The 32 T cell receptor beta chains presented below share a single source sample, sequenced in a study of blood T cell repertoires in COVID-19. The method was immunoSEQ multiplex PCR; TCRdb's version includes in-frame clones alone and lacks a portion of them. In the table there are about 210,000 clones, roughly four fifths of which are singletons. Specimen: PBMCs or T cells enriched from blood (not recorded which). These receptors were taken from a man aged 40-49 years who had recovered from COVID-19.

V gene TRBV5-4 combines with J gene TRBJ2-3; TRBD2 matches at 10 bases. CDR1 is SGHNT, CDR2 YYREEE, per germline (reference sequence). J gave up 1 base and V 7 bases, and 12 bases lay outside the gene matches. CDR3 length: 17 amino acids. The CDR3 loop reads CASEDGLADYRTDTQYF. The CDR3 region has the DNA TGTGCCAGCGAGGATGGACTAGCGGACTATCGCACAGATACGCAGTATTTT.

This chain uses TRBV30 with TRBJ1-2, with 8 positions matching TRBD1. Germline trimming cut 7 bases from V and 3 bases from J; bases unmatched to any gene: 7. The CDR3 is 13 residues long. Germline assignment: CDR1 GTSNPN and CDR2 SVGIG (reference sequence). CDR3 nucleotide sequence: TGTGCCTTACATCAGGGGGCTTACTATGGCTACACCTTC. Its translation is CALHQGAYYGYTF.

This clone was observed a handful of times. CDR3 loop: CASSSQGGITEAFF. In nucleotides, the CDR3 is TGTGCCAGCAGCTCTCAGGGTGGGATCACTGAAGCTTTCTTT. The genes are TRBV7-2 and TRBJ1-1; D is possibly TRBD1 (5 bases). This CDR3 has 14 amino acids. Per germline, CDR1 SGHTA and CDR2 FQGNSA. Trimming took 4 bases from V and 4 from J, leaving 13 bases between them.

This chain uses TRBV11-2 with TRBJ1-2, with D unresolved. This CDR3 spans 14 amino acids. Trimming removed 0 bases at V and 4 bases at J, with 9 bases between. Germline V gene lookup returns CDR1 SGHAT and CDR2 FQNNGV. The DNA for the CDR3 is TGTGCCAGCAGCTTAGATTTGACTGCCTATGGCTACACCTTC. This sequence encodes CASSLDLTAYGYTF. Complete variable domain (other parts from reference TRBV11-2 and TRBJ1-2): EAGVAQSPRYKIIEKRQSVAFWCNPISGHATLYWYQQILGQGPKLLIQFQNNGVVDDSQLPKDRFSAERLKGVDSTLKIQPAKLEDSAVYLCASSLDLTAYGYTFGSGTRLTVV.

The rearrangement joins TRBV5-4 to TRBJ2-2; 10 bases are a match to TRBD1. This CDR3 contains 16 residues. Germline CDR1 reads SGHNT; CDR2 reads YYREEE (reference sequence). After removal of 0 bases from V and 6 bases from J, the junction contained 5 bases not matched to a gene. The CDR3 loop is CASSLEGTGVAGELFF. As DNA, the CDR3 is TGTGCCAGCAGCTTGGAAGGGACAGGGGTGGCCGGGGAGCTGTTTTTT.

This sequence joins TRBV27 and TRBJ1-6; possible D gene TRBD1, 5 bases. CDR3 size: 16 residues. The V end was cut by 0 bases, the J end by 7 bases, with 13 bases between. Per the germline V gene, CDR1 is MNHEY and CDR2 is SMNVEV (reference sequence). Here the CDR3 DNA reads TGTGCCAGCAGTTTATCCGGGGGGATAGGGAATTCACCCCTCCACTTT. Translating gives CASSLSGGIGNSPLHF.

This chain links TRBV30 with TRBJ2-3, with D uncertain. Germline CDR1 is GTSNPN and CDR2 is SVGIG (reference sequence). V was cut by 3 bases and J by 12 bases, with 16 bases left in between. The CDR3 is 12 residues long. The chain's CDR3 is CAWSHSGSFQYF. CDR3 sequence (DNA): TGTGCCTGGAGCCACTCCGGGTCATTTCAGTATTTT.

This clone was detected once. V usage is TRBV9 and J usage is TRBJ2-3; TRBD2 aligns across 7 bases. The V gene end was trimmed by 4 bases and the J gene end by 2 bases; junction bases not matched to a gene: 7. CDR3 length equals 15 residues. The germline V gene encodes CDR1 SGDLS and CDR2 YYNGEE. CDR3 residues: CASSPSGSPTDTQYF. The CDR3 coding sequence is TGTGCCAGCAGCCCTAGCGGTTCCCCCACAGATACGCAGTATTTT.

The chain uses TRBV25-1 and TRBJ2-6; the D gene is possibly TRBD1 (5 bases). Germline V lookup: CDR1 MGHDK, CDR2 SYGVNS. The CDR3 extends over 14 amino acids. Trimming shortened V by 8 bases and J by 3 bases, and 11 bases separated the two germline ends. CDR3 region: CASSRDFGANVLTF. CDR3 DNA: TGTGCCAGCTCCAGGGATTTTGGGGCCAACGTCCTGACTTTC.

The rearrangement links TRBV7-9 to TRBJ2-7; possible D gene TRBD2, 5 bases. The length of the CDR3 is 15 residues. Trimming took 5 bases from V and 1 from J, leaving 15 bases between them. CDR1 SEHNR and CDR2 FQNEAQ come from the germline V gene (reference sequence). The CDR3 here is CASSKEVGSSYEQYF. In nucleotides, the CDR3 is TGTGCCAGCAGCAAGGAAGTGGGGAGTTCCTACGAGCAGTACTTC. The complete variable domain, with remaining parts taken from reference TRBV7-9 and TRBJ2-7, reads DTGVSQNPRHKITKRGQNVTFRCDPISEHNRLYWYRQTLGQGPEFLTYFQNEAQLEKSRLLSDRFSAERPKGSFSTLEIQRTEQGDSAMYLCASSKEVGSSYEQYFGPGTRLTVT.

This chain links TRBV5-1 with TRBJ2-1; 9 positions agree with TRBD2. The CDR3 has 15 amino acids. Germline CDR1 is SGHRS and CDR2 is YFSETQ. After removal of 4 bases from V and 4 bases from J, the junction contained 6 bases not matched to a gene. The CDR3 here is CASSQAGGVYNEQFF. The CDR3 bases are TGCGCCAGCAGCCAAGCGGGGGGTGTTTACAATGAGCAGTTCTTC.

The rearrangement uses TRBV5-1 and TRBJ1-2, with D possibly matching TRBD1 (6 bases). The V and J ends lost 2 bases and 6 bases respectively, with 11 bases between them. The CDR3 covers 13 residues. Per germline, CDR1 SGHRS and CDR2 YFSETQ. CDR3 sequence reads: CASSFQGMDGYTF. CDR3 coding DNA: TGCGCCAGCAGCTTTCAGGGGATGGATGGCTACACCTTC.

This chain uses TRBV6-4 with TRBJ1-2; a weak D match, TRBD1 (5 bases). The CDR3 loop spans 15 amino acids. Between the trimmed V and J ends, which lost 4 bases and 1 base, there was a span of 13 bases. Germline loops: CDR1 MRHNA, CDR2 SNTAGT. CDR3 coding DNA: TGTGCCAGCAGTGCGGAATCGGGGGTTAACTATGGCTACACCTTC. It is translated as CASSAESGVNYGYTF.

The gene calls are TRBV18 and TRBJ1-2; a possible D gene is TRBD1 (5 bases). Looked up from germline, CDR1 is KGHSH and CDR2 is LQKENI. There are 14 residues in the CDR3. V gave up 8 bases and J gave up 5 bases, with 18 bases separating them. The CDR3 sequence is CASAGQGPHYGYTF. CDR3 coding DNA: TGTGCCAGCGCGGGGCAGGGCCCCCATTATGGCTACACCTTC.

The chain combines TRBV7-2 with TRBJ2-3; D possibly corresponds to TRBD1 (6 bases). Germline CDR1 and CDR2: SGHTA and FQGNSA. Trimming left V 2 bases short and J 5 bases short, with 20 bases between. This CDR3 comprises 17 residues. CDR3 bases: TGTGCCAGCAGCTTAAGTCGTGGGACAAACGTCGGAGATACGCAGTATTTT. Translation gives CASSLSRGTNVGDTQYF.

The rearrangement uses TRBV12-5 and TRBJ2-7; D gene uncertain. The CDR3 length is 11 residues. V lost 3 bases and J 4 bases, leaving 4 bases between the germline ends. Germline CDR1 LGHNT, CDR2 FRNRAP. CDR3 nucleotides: TGTGCTAGTGGTTTCGGTTACGAGCAGTACTTC. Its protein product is CASGFGYEQYF.

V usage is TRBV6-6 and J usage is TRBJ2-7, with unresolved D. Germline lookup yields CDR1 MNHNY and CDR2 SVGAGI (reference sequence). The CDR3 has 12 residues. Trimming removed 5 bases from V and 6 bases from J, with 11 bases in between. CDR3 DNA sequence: TGTGCCAGCAGTCGGGCTCCTGGCGAGCAGTACTTC. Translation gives CASSRAPGEQYF.

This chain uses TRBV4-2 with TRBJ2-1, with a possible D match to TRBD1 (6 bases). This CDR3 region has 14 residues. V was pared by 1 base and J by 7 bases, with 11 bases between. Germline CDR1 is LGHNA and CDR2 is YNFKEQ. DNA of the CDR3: TGTGCCAGCAGCCAAGCCGACAGGAAGAATGAGCAGTTCTTC. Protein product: CASSQADRKNEQFF.

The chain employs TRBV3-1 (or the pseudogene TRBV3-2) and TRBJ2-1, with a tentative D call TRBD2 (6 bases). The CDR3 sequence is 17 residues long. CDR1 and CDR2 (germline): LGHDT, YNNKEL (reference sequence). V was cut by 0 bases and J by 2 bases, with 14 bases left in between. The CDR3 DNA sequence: TGTGCCAGCAGCCAAGATCCTAGCGCAAAGGCCTACAATGAGCAGTTCTTC. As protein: CASSQDPSAKAYNEQFF.

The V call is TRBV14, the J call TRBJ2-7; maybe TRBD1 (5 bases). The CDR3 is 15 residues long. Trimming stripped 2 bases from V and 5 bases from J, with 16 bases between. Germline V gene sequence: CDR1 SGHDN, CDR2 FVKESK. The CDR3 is CASSQMFQGTDEQYF. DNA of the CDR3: TGTGCCAGCAGCCAAATGTTTCAGGGTACCGACGAGCAGTACTTC.

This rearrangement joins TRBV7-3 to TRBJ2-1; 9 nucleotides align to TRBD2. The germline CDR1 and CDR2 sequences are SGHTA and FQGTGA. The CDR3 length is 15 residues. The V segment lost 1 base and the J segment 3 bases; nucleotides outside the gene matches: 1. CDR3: CASSLNSGSYNEQFF. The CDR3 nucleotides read TGTGCCAGCAGCTTAAATAGCGGGAGCTACAATGAGCAGTTCTTC.

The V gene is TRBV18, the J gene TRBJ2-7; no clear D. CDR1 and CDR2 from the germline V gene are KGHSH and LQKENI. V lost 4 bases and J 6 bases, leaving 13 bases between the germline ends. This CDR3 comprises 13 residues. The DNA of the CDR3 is TGTGCCAGCTCACTAAGTACACCCCCCGAGCAGTACTTC. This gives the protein CASSLSTPPEQYF.

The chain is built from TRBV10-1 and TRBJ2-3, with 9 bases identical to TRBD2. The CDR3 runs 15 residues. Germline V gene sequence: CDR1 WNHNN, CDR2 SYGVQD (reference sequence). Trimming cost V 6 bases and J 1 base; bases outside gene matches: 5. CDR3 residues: CASSPAGGRTDTQYF. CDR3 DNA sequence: TGCGCCAGCAGCCCAGCGGGGGGTCGCACAGATACGCAGTATTTT.

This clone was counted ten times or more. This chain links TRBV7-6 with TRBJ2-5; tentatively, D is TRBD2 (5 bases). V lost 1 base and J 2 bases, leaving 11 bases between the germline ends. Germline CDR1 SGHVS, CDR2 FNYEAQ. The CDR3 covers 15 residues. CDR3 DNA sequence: TGTGCCAGCAGCTTAGGTGCAAGAGGGCAAGAGACCCAGTACTTC. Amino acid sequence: CASSLGARGQETQYF.

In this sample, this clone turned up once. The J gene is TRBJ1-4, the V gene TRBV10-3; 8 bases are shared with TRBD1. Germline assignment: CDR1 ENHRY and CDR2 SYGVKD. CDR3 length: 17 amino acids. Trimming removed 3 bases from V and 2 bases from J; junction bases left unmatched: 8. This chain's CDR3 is CAISDGQGWRTNEKLFF. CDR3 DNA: TGTGCCATCAGTGACGGACAGGGCTGGAGGACTAATGAAAAACTGTTTTTT.

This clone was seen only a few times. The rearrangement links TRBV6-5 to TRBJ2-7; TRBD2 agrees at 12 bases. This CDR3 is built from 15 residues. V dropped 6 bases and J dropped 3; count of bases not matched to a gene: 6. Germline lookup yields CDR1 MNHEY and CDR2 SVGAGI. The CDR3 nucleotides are TGTGCCAGCAGAAACGGACTAGCGGGATACTACGAGCAGTACTTC. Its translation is CASRNGLAGYYEQYF.

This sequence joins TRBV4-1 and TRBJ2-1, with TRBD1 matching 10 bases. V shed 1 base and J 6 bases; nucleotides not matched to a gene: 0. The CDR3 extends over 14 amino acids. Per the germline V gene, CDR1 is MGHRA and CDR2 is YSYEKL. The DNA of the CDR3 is TGCGCCAGCAGCCAAGGGACAGGGGGCAATGAGCAGTTCTTC. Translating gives CASSQGTGGNEQFF.

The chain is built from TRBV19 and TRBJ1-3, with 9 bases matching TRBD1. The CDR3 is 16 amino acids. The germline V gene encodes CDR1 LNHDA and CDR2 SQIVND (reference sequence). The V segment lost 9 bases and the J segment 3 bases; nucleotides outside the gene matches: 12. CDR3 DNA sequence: TGTGCCAGCCGAAGCGGGGGACAGGGAGGTGGAAACACCATATATTTT. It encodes CASRSGGQGGGNTIYF.

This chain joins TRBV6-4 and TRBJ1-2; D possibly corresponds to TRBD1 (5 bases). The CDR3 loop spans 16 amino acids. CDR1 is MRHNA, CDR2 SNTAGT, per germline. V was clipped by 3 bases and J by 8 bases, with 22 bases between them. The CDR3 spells CASSERGESGPGGYTF. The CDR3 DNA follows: TGTGCCAGCAGTGAGCGGGGCGAGTCTGGGCCAGGGGGCTACACCTTC.

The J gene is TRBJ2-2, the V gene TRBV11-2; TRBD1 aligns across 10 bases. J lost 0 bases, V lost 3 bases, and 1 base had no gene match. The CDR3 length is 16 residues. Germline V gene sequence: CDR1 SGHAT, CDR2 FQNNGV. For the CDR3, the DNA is TGTGCCAGCAGCTTTGGACAGGGGGCGAACACCGGGGAGCTGTTTTTT. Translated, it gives CASSFGQGANTGELFF.

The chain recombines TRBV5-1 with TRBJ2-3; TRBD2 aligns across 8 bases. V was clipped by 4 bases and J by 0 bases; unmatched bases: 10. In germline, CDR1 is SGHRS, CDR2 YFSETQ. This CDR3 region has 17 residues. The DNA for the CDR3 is TGCGCCAGCAGCCTCACAACTAGCGGCTCTAGCACAGATACGCAGTATTTT. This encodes CASSLTTSGSSTDTQYF. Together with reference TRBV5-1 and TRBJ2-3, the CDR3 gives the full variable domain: KAGVTQTPRYLIKTRGQQVTLSCSPISGHRSVSWYQQTPGQGLQFLFEYFSETQRNKGNFPGRFSGRQFSNSRSEMNVSTLELGDSALYLCASSLTTSGSSTDTQYFGPGTRLTVL.

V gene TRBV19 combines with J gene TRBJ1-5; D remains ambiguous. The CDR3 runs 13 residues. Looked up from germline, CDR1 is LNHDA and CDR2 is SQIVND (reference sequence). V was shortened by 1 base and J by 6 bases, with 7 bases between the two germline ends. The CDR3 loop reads CASSIVERQPQHF. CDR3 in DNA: TGTGCCAGTAGTATAGTGGAGCGTCAGCCCCAGCATTTT.